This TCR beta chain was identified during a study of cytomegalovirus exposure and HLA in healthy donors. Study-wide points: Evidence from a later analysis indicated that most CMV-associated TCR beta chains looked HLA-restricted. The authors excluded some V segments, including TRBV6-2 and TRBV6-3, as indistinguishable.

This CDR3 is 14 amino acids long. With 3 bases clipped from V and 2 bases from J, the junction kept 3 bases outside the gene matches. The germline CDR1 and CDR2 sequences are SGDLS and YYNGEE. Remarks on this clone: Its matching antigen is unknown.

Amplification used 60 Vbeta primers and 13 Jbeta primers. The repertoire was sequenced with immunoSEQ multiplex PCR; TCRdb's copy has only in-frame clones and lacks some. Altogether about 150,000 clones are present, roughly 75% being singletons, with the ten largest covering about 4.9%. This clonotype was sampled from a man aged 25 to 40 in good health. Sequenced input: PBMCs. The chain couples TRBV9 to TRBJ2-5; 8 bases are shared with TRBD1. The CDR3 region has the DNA TGTGCCAGCAGCGCCTGGACAGGGCAAGAGACCCAGTACTTC. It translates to CASSAWTGQETQYF.